The present TCR beta chain was sequenced within a study of T cells in Graves' hyperthyroidism and ophthalmopathy. Amplification targeted TCR beta CDR3 regions from RNA transcripts. The HTBI primer set was used in a first-round RT-PCR of the TCR CDR3. TCRdb fed the multiplex PCR reads into MiXCR, producing one record per CDR3 protein. In the table there are more than 450,000 distinct CDR3 sequences, 11% to 15% of which are singletons. This CDR3 spans 18 amino acids. The germline gives CDR1 MNHNS, CDR2 SASEGT. V lost 5 bases to trimming and J lost 3 bases; unmatched junction nucleotides: 13. The clonotype originates from a woman between 40 and 50 years old with Graves' hyperthyroidism. This chain connects TRBV6-1 to TRBJ2-3, with 11 nucleotides matching TRBD1. Sequencing was done on a sample of blood. In DNA, the CDR3 is TGTGCCAGCAGTCGCGGACAGGGGGCGCTTGATTGGACAGATACGCAGTATTTT. It specifies CASSRGQGALDWTDTQYF.